This T cell receptor (beta chain) was captured in a study of blood T cells in healthy people across ages (dated by TCRdb to the mid-2010s). For context, the study as a whole: In model experiments, roughly one uniquely barcoded TCR beta cDNA molecule per two T cells was captured by template switching. To track age-related changes in TCR beta repertoire diversity, the study relied on deep sequencing normalized with unique cDNA molecular identifiers. The donors were divided into four age groups: young (average around 16 years), middle-aged (roughly 40), aged (about 60) and long-lived (roughly 86). Donors of different ages were randomly distributed across sequencing lanes to avoid experimental bias. Two additional independent replicas of 1 million unique cDNA reads from the same blood draw were analyzed for two donors (one aged 18 to 29 and one aged 80 or older). General study outcomes and caveats: Because donor CMV infection status was unknown, age-related changes in expanded clonotypes were potentially confounded. The percentage of naive T cells measured by flow cytometry correlated strongly with observed TCR beta diversity. Observed TCR beta diversity per million T cells fell roughly linearly with age, and a significant reduction was already apparent by age approximately 40. Since profiling was done on bulk unsorted PBMCs, naive and antigen-experienced compartments could not be conclusively compared. The long-lived group showed more naive CD4+ T cells, fewer expanded clones and increased TCR diversity than the aged group, suggesting age selection. Total diversity estimates from one million sequenced T cells were considered lower bounds and underestimates.

The method behind the library was 5' RACE. The listed sequencing device is Illumina HiSeq 2500. The second PCR ran for about 7 to 11 cycles and used a J-beta primer mix along with a sample-barcoded 5' primer. Each TCR beta cDNA molecule received a unique molecular identifier from a template-switch 5' adaptor carrying 12 random nucleotides. Each sample yielded at least 2.5 million CDR3-containing paired-end reads. All of the RNA was converted into first-strand cDNA using the Mint cDNA synthesis kit, with a TRBC-specific oligonucleotide serving as the primer. Following uracil-DNA glycosylase treatment, all cDNA underwent a first 18-cycle PCR with the universal primers M1SS and BC2_uni_R. The paper's processing steps were these. Each sample was normalized by randomly selecting 1 million high-quality reads, each carrying a distinct molecular identifier. Instead of being binned into consensus sequences, reads with shared molecular identifiers were discarded. MiTCR, set to a Q25 quality threshold and the strictest error-elimination algorithm, was used for CDR3 identification, clonotype clustering and error correction. Lower-bound total TCR beta diversity was estimated with a nonparametric unseen species model using Euler transformation. TCRdb reprocessing: public reads trimmed at Q25 with fastp, clones called with MiXCR, in-frame beta chains kept. Rows with a matching CDR3 protein are joined into one entry that keeps the most common DNA and genes. The V and J calls were determined by TCRdb, not by the authors. The sample includes around 1,700,000 distinct CDR3 sequences, with roughly 30% observed a single time. Roughly 8% of the sample is held by the ten biggest clonotypes.

A few counts support this clonotype. There is no known antigen for this receptor. It has no much larger one-base neighbor in the sample; base qualities were not kept. The donors were roughly 40 Caucasian individuals from Russia, aged 6 to 90 years, who were systemically healthy. Roughly 10 milliliters of peripheral blood were collected from each donor into EDTA-treated Vacutainer tubes. Ficoll-Paque density-gradient centrifugation was used to isolate PBMCs, with at least 6.5 million per sample. Total RNA, at least 5 micrograms per sample, was extracted from PBMCs with Trizol reagent. For every donor, flow cytometry on a PBMC aliquot measured the percentage of naive CD45RAhigh/CD27high T cells. Material for sequencing was blood. The clonotype was recovered from a woman aged 25 to 39 in good health.

The DNA is TGCGCCAGCAGCCACAGCAGGGATGGCTACACCTTC. The resulting protein is CASSHSRDGYTF. The V and J segments used are TRBV4-3 and TRBJ1-2; tentative D gene TRBD1, with 5 bases matching. Taken from cysteine to phenylalanine, the CDR3 has 12 residues. Left in the record is the CDR3 DNA by itself, 36 bases read in frame from the first base. Trimming removed 3 bases from V and 6 bases from J, leaving 8 bases between the germline ends. The germline V gene yields LGHNA for CDR1 and YSLEER for CDR2.